Listed here are 27 T cell receptor beta chains from one sample, sequenced in a study of early T cells in non-severe SARS-CoV-2 infection. TCRdb reprocessed the 5' RACE reads via MiXCR and lists one record per CDR3 protein. Of tens of thousands of distinct CDR3 sequences listed, around 14% are singletons. This sample comprised whole blood, obtained at baseline. The receptors were sampled from an adult who was a healthcare worker with PCR-confirmed SARS-CoV-2 infection or an uninfected control (not recorded which).

This chain uses TRBV12-3 or TRBV12-4 with TRBJ1-1, with D maybe TRBD1 (5 bases). The germline V and J ends were trimmed by 2 bases and 4 bases, with 8 bases remaining between them. This CDR3 comprises 13 residues. As DNA, the CDR3 is TGTGCCAGCAGTTTAAAGGGGAGCACTGAAGCTTTCTTT. This gives the protein CASSLKGSTEAFF.

At least ten counts were recorded for this clonotype. This sequence joins TRBV19 and TRBJ2-3; 7 bases fit TRBD2. This CDR3 region has 14 residues. V shed 7 bases, J shed 0 bases, and the junction held 4 bases outside the gene matches. Per the germline V gene, CDR1 is LNHDA and CDR2 is SQIVND (reference sequence). CDR3 amino acids: CASKPAGSTDTQYF. The CDR3 DNA follows: TGTGCCAGTAAACCAGCGGGAAGCACAGATACGCAGTATTTT.

This clonotype was seen a single time. This likely reflects a read error, since a far larger clone is one base away. The chain recombines TRBV27 with TRBJ2-3; no definite D call. V was trimmed by 4 bases and J by 2 bases, leaving 4 bases between them. This CDR3 is 12 amino acids long. CDR1 and CDR2 (germline): MNHEY, SMNVEV (reference sequence). The CDR3 protein is CASSYNTDTQYF. CDR3 nucleotides: TGTGCCAGCAGTTACAACACAGATACGCAGTATTTT.

This clonotype appeared a few times. The chain links TRBV20-1 to TRBJ2-1; TRBD2 matches at 10 bases. The CDR3 extends over 17 amino acids. CDR1 and CDR2 (germline): DFQATT, SNEGSKA (reference sequence). V dropped 2 bases and J dropped 2; count of bases not matched to a gene: 9. As DNA, the CDR3 is TGCAGTGCTAGACTAACTAGCGGGAACACCGCCTACAATGAGCAGTTCTTC. As protein: CSARLTSGNTAYNEQFF.

V is TRBV18 and J is TRBJ2-7; possible D gene TRBD1, 6 bases. The germline V gene has CDR1 KGHSH and CDR2 LQKENI. The CDR3 runs to 14 residues. V was pared by 1 base and J by 5 bases, with 12 bases between. CDR3 sequence: CASSPLGQINEQYF. CDR3 DNA: TGTGCCAGCTCACCACTAGGACAGATCAACGAGCAGTACTTC.

The chain has TRBV20-1 and TRBJ1-6; 7 bases are shared with TRBD1. With 0 bases clipped from V and 11 bases from J, the junction kept 7 bases outside the gene matches. CDR1 and CDR2 (germline): DFQATT, SNEGSKA (reference sequence). This CDR3 spans 14 amino acids. This chain's CDR3 is CSARDQGQAAPLHF. The DNA for the CDR3 is TGCAGTGCTAGAGATCAAGGACAGGCGGCACCCCTCCACTTT.

V and J are TRBV28 and TRBJ1-1; D is unresolved. V lost 6 bases to trimming and J lost 0 bases, with 2 bases between them. The CDR3 loop spans 11 amino acids. Per germline, CDR1 MDHEN and CDR2 SYDVKM. The CDR3 coding sequence is TGTGCCAGCAGGCTGAACACTGAAGCTTTCTTT. It is translated as CASRLNTEAFF.

CDR3 loop: CASSSRQGLVYEQFF. DNA of the CDR3: TGTGCCAGCAGCTCCCGACAGGGACTCGTCTATGAGCAGTTCTTC. The V call is TRBV21-1, the J call TRBJ2-1; TRBD1 is the table's D call and was not checked against the DNA. TRBV21-1 is a documented pseudogene. The CDR3 has 15 amino acids.

This chain uses TRBV5-1 with TRBJ1-6; TRBD1 aligns across 7 bases. The CDR3 consists of 16 residues. V gave up 5 bases and J gave up 2 bases; unmatched junction bases: 7. In germline, CDR1 is SGHRS, CDR2 YFSETQ. The CDR3 nucleotides are TGCGCCAGCAGGACCTCCGGGACAGCCTATAATTCACCCCTCCACTTT. Translated: CASRTSGTAYNSPLHF.

This clonotype turned up a few times. V and J are TRBV14 and TRBJ1-2; 11 positions match TRBD1. The CDR3 covers 13 residues. V dropped 6 bases and J dropped 14; count of bases not matched to a gene: 11. CDR1 SGHDN and CDR2 FVKESK come from the germline V gene. The CDR3 here is CASSRLDRGLVTF. Here the CDR3 DNA reads TGTGCCAGCAGTCGATTGGACAGGGGGCTCGTGACCTTC.

In this sample, this clonotype turned up a few times. The rearrangement links TRBV29-1 to TRBJ1-4, with a tentative D call TRBD1 (6 bases). This CDR3 is built from 14 residues. Germline-derived CDR1 and CDR2 are SQVTM and ANQGSEA. The germline V and J ends were trimmed by 7 bases and 0 bases, with 12 bases remaining between them. CDR3 nucleotide sequence: TGCAGCGGCGGGACATCCGCAACTAATGAAAAACTGTTTTTT. It specifies CSGGTSATNEKLFF. Looking up the rest from reference TRBV29-1 and TRBJ1-4 gives the full variable domain: SAVISQKPSRDICQRGTSLTIQCQVDSQVTMMFWYRQQPGQSLTLIATANQGSEATYESGFVIDKFPISRPNLTFSTLTVSNMSPEDSSIYLCSGGTSATNEKLFFGSGTQLSVL.

The J gene is TRBJ2-5, the V gene TRBV28; D possibly corresponds to TRBD2 (7 bases). CDR1 is MDHEN, CDR2 SYDVKM, per germline. The V and J ends lost 7 bases and 1 base respectively, with 13 bases between them. The CDR3 has 14 residues. The CDR3 loop reads CASTRGAGQETQYF. The CDR3 nucleotides read TGTGCCAGCACCCGGGGGGCCGGCCAAGAGACCCAGTACTTC.

This clonotype is medium-sized. The chain recombines TRBV11-2 with TRBJ2-7, with D perhaps TRBD1 or TRBD2 (6 bases each). Germline values: CDR1 SGHAT, CDR2 FQNNGV. Trimming pared 5 bases from V and 8 bases from J, leaving 10 bases between. The CDR3 runs 11 residues. The CDR3 nucleotides read TGTGCCAGCAGCGGAGGGGGGAAGCAGTACTTC. Its translation is CASSGGGKQYF.

This chain connects TRBV13 to TRBJ2-1, with D tentatively TRBD2 (6 bases). This CDR3 has 15 amino acids. CDR1 is PRHDT and CDR2 is FYEKMQ in the germline V gene (reference sequence). Between the trimmed V and J ends, which lost 5 bases and 1 base, there was a span of 12 bases. The CDR3 here is CASSAGRGSYNEQFF. The DNA for the CDR3 is TGTGCCAGCAGCGCCGGGAGAGGGTCCTACAATGAGCAGTTCTTC.

This clonotype turned up a few times. This sequence joins TRBV18 and TRBJ1-3, with D uncertain. V was shortened by 6 bases and J by 2 bases, with 11 bases between the two germline ends. The germline V gene encodes CDR1 KGHSH and CDR2 LQKENI. The CDR3 has 14 amino acids. The CDR3 DNA reads as TGTGCCAGCTCTAAAAACACCGCTGGAAACACCATATATTTT. Its protein is CASSKNTAGNTIYF.

There are a few counts of this clonotype. The rearrangement links TRBV5-1 to TRBJ1-2, with 8 bases matching TRBD1. Germline assignment: CDR1 SGHRS and CDR2 YFSETQ. The CDR3 is 13 amino acids. V lost 2 bases to trimming and J lost 8 bases; unmatched junction nucleotides: 5. DNA of the CDR3: TGCGCCAGCAGCTTACTAGACAGGGGAGGCTACACCTTC. Translating gives CASSLLDRGGYTF.

This chain joins TRBV5-6 and TRBJ2-1, with D unclear. Germline V CDR1 and CDR2: SGHDT, YYEEEE. V was trimmed by 4 bases and J by 3 bases, leaving 17 bases between them. The CDR3 totals 16 residues. Here the CDR3 DNA reads TGTGCCAGCAGCCTCACCGGTAGGGTTCGCTACAATGAGCAGTTCTTC. Amino acids: CASSLTGRVRYNEQFF. Full variable domain (outside the CDR3, taken from reference TRBV5-6 and TRBJ2-1): DAGVTQSPTHLIKTRGQQVTLRCSPKSGHDTVSWYQQALGQGPQFIFQYYEEEERQRGNFPDRFSGHQFPNYSSELNVNALLLGDSALYLCASSLTGRVRYNEQFFGPGTRLTVL.

In its sample, this clonotype was seen a few times. V usage is TRBV20-1 and J usage is TRBJ1-2, with D hard to call. Germline V gene sequence: CDR1 DFQATT, CDR2 SNEGSKA (reference sequence). The CDR3 is made up of 14 amino acids. V shed 3 bases and J shed 6 bases, with 17 bases lying between them. The CDR3 DNA is TGCAGTGCTAGTGCCGGGGTCCAATCGGATGGCTACACCTTC. Its translation is CSASAGVQSDGYTF.

V usage is TRBV11-2 and J usage is TRBJ2-1; a weak D match, TRBD2 (6 bases). The ends were cut back, 0 bases at V and 7 bases at J, with 7 bases in the middle. This CDR3 region has 13 residues. The germline CDR1 and CDR2 sequences are SGHAT and FQNNGV. The CDR3 DNA reads as TGTGCCAGCAGCTTAGACGGGAGAAATGAGCAGTTCTTC. As protein: CASSLDGRNEQFF.

This clonotype was seen a few times. V gene TRBV7-3 combines with J gene TRBJ1-4; D call uncertain. Trimming took off 1 base at V and 5 bases at J, with 5 bases between the two ends. The CDR3 runs 13 residues. Germline V lookup: CDR1 SGHTA, CDR2 FQGTGA. CDR3: CASSLIGNEKLFF. The CDR3 DNA reads TGTGCCAGCAGCTTAATCGGGAATGAAAAACTGTTTTTT.

This clonotype was detected ten times or more. The V gene is TRBV24-1, the J gene TRBJ1-1; D perhaps matches TRBD1 (6 bases). V dropped 5 bases and J dropped 1 base, with 10 bases sitting between them. This CDR3 region has 14 residues. Germline V gene lookup returns CDR1 KGHDR and CDR2 SFDVKD. CDR3 region: CATSGNRANTEAFF. Written as DNA, the CDR3 is TGTGCCACCAGTGGGAACAGGGCGAACACTGAAGCTTTCTTT.

This clonotype was seen ten or more times. J is TRBJ1-1 and V is TRBV5-1, with 8 nucleotides matching TRBD1. This CDR3 region has 15 residues. Germline CDR1 is SGHRS and CDR2 is YFSETQ. V shed 4 bases and J 0 bases; nucleotides not matched to a gene: 5. The CDR3 here is CASSPRTGMNTEAFF. The CDR3 region has the DNA TGCGCCAGCAGCCCACGGACAGGGATGAACACTGAAGCTTTCTTT.

The CDR3 DNA is TGTGCCAGCAGCGTAGAGGACTGGGGCACAGATACGCAGTATTTT. Its protein is CASSVEDWGTDTQYF. J is TRBJ2-3 and V is TRBV9, with D possibly matching TRBD2 (5 bases). Germline V gene sequence: CDR1 SGDLS, CDR2 YYNGEE. Trimming left V 0 bases short and J 1 base short, with 9 bases between. The CDR3 runs to 15 residues.

This clonotype came up a few times. The V and J genes are TRBV25-1 and TRBJ2-1; 9 nucleotides agree with TRBD2. The CDR3 sequence is 14 residues long. CDR1 MGHDK and CDR2 SYGVNS come from the germline V gene. J was trimmed by 5 bases and V by 5 bases; bases with no gene match: 4. This CDR3 reads CASSSAGGHNEQFF. For the CDR3, the DNA is TGTGCCAGCAGTTCAGCGGGAGGTCACAATGAGCAGTTCTTC.

This clonotype was seen ten or more times. The chain recombines TRBV29-1 with TRBJ2-5; perhaps TRBD2 as D (6 bases). Germline V CDR1 and CDR2: SQVTM, ANQGSEA. This CDR3 is 13 amino acids long. V lost 6 bases and J lost 2, with 13 bases in between. The CDR3 region is CSVCPSAQETQYF. The CDR3 nucleotides read TGCAGCGTCTGCCCTAGCGCTCAAGAGACCCAGTACTTC.

Many counts were recorded for this clonotype. The rearrangement uses TRBV12-3 or TRBV12-4 and TRBJ2-2; 9 bases align to TRBD1. The CDR3 is 15 amino acids. Trimming removed 6 bases from V and 3 bases from J; junction bases left unmatched: 5. The CDR3 nucleotides read TGTGCCAGCAGCCCGACAGGGGGATACACCGGGGAGCTGTTTTTT. The encoded protein is CASSPTGGYTGELFF.

The rearrangement joins TRBV19 to TRBJ1-2, with TRBD1 matching 9 bases. This CDR3 comprises 13 residues. V lost 6 bases and J lost 6; bases outside the gene matches: 5. Germline loops: CDR1 LNHDA, CDR2 SQIVND (reference sequence). Here the CDR3 DNA reads TGTGCCAGTAGGACACAGGGGGCAGATGGCTACACCTTC. Its protein product is CASRTQGADGYTF.